This T cell receptor (beta chain) was captured by sequencing in a study of cytomegalovirus exposure and HLA in healthy donors. Findings of the study overall: Reports indicated that the classifier achieved high specificity and sensitivity in diagnosing cytomegalovirus status. In vitro experiments confirmed that three CMV-associated chains were specific for CMV antigens. The study put 150 to 200 TCR beta chains on its list as cytomegalovirus-associated.

Some clones are missing from TCRdb's copy, which holds only in-frame ones; the method was immunoSEQ multiplex PCR. This sample yields 110,000 or so clones, of which around 86% are seen a single time; 4% to 6% belongs to the top ten. Only one count was recorded for this clone. Its antigen is currently unknown. CDR3 length: 15 amino acids. The germline V gene has CDR1 SGHKS and CDR2 YYEKEE (reference sequence). V lost 0 bases to trimming and J lost 10 bases; unmatched junction nucleotides: 6. Sample: PBMCs. The chain links TRBV5-5 to TRBJ2-1; 11 bases are a match to TRBD2. The sequence was collected from a man aged 18 to 29 in good health and CMV-seronegative. This chain's CDR3 is CASSLVSGGAGEQFF. The CDR3 DNA is TGTGCCAGCAGCTTGGTTAGCGGGGGGGCTGGAGAGCAGTTCTTC.